This T cell receptor beta chain derives from a study of Ad26.COV2.S vaccination and SARS-CoV-2 variants. V lost 2 bases to trimming and J lost 5 bases, with 15 bases between them. Germline CDR1 MNHNY, CDR2 SVGAGI (reference sequence). The CDR3 is 15 amino acids. The treatment is: roughly 18 received Ad26.COV2.S at low or high dose, single or two shots; about 5 received placebo; per-sample allocation not given. On day 63 after the first injection, vaccine and placebo recipients gave samples. General study points: Those who received vaccine or placebo ended up with similar non-spike TCR breadth. Individuals receiving vaccine had higher spike-specific TCR breadth than placebo recipients did.

Generated by immunoSEQ multiplex PCR, the TCRdb table keeps only in-frame clones and is missing some. The data contain hundreds of thousands of clones, roughly 90% of them singletons. As regards this clone: The antigen is not known.

This chain joins TRBV6-6 and TRBJ1-1; perhaps TRBD1 as D (6 bases). This TCR was sampled from a person aged 18-60 years who received the Ad26.COV2.S COVID-19 vaccine or a placebo. The sequencing here drew on peripheral blood, taken in a trial of Ad26.COV2.S vaccine versus placebo. CDR3 DNA sequence: TGTGCCAGCAGTTACGGGGGGGGCGCGAAAACTGAAGCTTTCTTT. Amino acids: CASSYGGGAKTEAFF.